A selection of T cell receptor beta chains follows, all from one sample in a study of blood T cell repertoires in COVID-19. This table comes from immunoSEQ multiplex PCR, and its TCRdb copy is limited to in-frame clones, with some not included. The profile shows 45,000 to 50,000 clones, approximately 87% of them singletons. The specimen was peripheral blood. The receptor source for this set is an older woman with acute or convalescent COVID-19. Each CDR3 is given with its conserved first and last residue. The order of the fields is clone size, V gene, J gene, D gene, CDR3 protein, CDR3 DNA. A D gene is named only where the DNA matches it firmly. Rows give clone size only sometimes, using once, few, many, or a class for an expanded clone.

.	TRBV18	TRBJ2-7	.	CASSPPTGGGEQYF	TGTGCCAGCTCACCACCCACAGGGGGGGGCGAGCAGTACTTC
.	TRBV6-1	TRBJ2-6	.	CASSEAWTSSGANVLTF	TGTGCCAGCAGTGAAGCCTGGACTTCCTCTGGGGCCAACGTCCTGACTTTC
few	TRBV7-6	TRBJ1-4	TRBD1	CASSLSRGRSEKLFF	TGTGCCAGCAGCTTAAGTAGGGGGCGCAGTGAAAAACTGTTTTTT
once	TRBV12-5	TRBJ1-3	TRBD1	CASGLGRQGTGNTIYF	TGTGCTAGTGGTTTGGGAAGACAGGGAACGGGAAACACCATATATTTT
once	TRBV21-1	TRBJ2-7	.	CASSNCVTGGDEQYF	TGTGCCAGCAGCAACTGCGTGACAGGGGGCGATGAGCAGTACTTC
.	TRBV30	TRBJ1-3	.	CAWSVVTGPGNTIYF	TGTGCCTGGAGTGTAGTAACAGGGCCTGGAAACACCATATATTTT
.	TRBV29-1	TRBJ1-2	TRBD1	CSVGTGGTGGYTF	TGCAGCGTGGGGACAGGGGGTACGGGAGGCTACACCTTC
.	TRBV14	TRBJ2-4	.	CASSQDRTKNIQYF	TGTGCCAGCAGCCAAGATAGGACTAAAAACATTCAGTACTTC
.	TRBV3-1/TRBV3-2	TRBJ2-3	TRBD2	CASSPGLAGTDTQYF	TGTGCCAGCAGCCCCGGACTAGCGGGAACAGATACGCAGTATTTT
.	TRBV11-3	TRBJ2-5	TRBD2	CASSHSGNLATQYF	TGTGCCAGCAGCCATAGCGGGAACTTAGCGACCCAGTACTTC
.	TRBV5-4	TRBJ1-1	TRBD1	CASSYGQGRGEAFF	TGTGCCAGCAGCTACGGACAGGGACGGGGGGAAGCTTTCTTT
once	TRBV30	TRBJ1-1	.	CAWSVGARMGTEAFF	TGTGCCTGGAGTGTAGGGGCAAGGATGGGGACTGAAGCTTTCTTT
.	TRBV3-1/TRBV3-2	TRBJ2-1	.	CASSQESDEQFF	TGTGCCAGCAGCCAAGAGTCCGATGAGCAGTTCTTC
few	TRBV6-4	TRBJ2-1	TRBD2	CASSDFAGGSLDEQFF	TGTGCCAGCAGTGACTTTGCGGGAGGGAGTCTGGATGAGCAGTTCTTC
.	TRBV14	TRBJ1-1	.	CASSLLRAGPVNTEAFF	TGTGCCAGCAGCCTCCTACGGGCAGGGCCAGTGAACACTGAAGCTTTCTTT
.	TRBV29-1	TRBJ1-2	.	CSVNGGRSDGYTF	TGCAGCGTTAATGGGGGCCGGTCGGATGGCTACACCTTC
.	TRBV2	TRBJ1-5	.	CASSPSQRGQPQHF	TGTGCCAGCAGTCCGTCCCAAAGGGGTCAGCCCCAGCATTTT
.	TRBV5-1	TRBJ2-6	.	CASSSTGPSGANVLTF	TGCGCCAGCAGCTCCACAGGGCCCTCTGGGGCCAACGTCCTGACTTTC
.	TRBV5-1	TRBJ2-3	TRBD1	CASSSRQGSTDTQYF	TGCGCCAGCAGCTCCAGACAGGGTAGCACAGATACGCAGTATTTT
.	TRBV3-1/TRBV3-2	TRBJ2-7	.	CASSPGGLEQYF	TGTGCCAGCAGCCCAGGAGGACTCGAGCAGTACTTC
.	TRBV9	TRBJ2-3	.	CASSKLADTQYF	TGTGCCAGCAGTAAACTAGCAGATACGCAGTATTTT
once	TRBV5-8	TRBJ1-3	TRBD1	CASTSQGLSGNTIYF	TGTGCCAGCACCTCACAGGGGCTATCAGGAAACACCATATATTTT
.	TRBV2	TRBJ2-6	.	CASSPSISGANVLTF	TGTGCCAGCAGCCCGAGCATCTCTGGGGCCAACGTCCTGACTTTC
.	TRBV7-8	TRBJ1-1	TRBD1	CASSYRDRVGTEAFF	TGTGCCAGCAGCTACCGGGACAGGGTGGGCACTGAAGCTTTCTTT
.	TRBV7-8	TRBJ2-2	.	CASSLATNTGELFF	TGTGCCAGCAGCTTAGCCACGAACACCGGGGAGCTGTTTTTT
.	TRBV5-1	TRBJ2-1	TRBD2	CASSLFGRIAGGPPNEQFF	TGCGCCAGCAGCTTGTTTGGTCGTATAGCGGGGGGGCCCCCCAATGAGCAGTTCTTC
few	TRBV19	TRBJ1-3	.	CASGRTDLGNTIYF	TGTGCCAGCGGGAGGACAGATCTGGGAAACACCATATATTTT
.	TRBV3-1/TRBV3-2	TRBJ1-2	.	CASSPTKAAASYGYTF	TGTGCCAGCAGCCCTACTAAAGCCGCAGCTTCCTATGGCTACACCTTC
once	TRBV7-8	TRBJ2-2	.	CASSPVLNTGELFF	TGTGCCAGCAGCCCGGTTCTGAACACCGGGGAGCTGTTTTTT
.	TRBV19	TRBJ1-4	.	CASTQPGQHNEKLFF	TGTGCCAGTACTCAACCGGGACAACACAATGAAAAACTGTTTTTT
.	TRBV5-1	TRBJ2-3	TRBD1	CASSLARDRGTDTQYF	TGCGCCAGCAGCTTGGCCCGCGACAGGGGCACAGATACGCAGTATTTT
few	TRBV24-1	TRBJ2-1	TRBD1	CATSEGQGVEQFF	TGTGCCACCAGTGAGGGACAGGGTGTTGAGCAGTTCTTC
.	TRBV6-2/TRBV6-3	TRBJ1-5	.	CASSYSGGNQPQHF	TGTGCCAGCAGTTACTCGGGGGGGAATCAGCCCCAGCATTTT
.	TRBV5-4	TRBJ2-1	TRBD2	CASSPGGRPEGEQFF	TGTGCCAGCAGTCCCGGCGGGAGACCCGAAGGTGAGCAGTTCTTC
.	TRBV18	TRBJ2-6	TRBD2	CASSPSAGLAGANVLTF	TGTGCCAGCTCACCCTCAGCGGGATTGGCCGGGGCCAACGTCCTGACTTTC
.	TRBV27	TRBJ1-1	.	CASSLSTAGRLEAFF	TGTGCCAGCAGTTTATCTACGGCAGGCCGTCTTGAAGCTTTCTTT
.	TRBV2	TRBJ2-7	.	CASRLAGNEQYF	TGTGCCAGCAGATTGGCAGGGAACGAGCAGTACTTC
.	TRBV7-9	TRBJ1-2	TRBD1	CATDWDRSYTF	TGTGCCACCGACTGGGACAGGAGCTACACCTTC
.	TRBV7-2	TRBJ2-2	TRBD1	CASSLPRTGGTGELFF	TGTGCCAGCAGCTTACCAAGGACAGGGGGCACCGGGGAGCTGTTTTTT
.	TRBV19	TRBJ2-1	.	CASSTSGYNEQFF	TGTGCCAGTAGTACGAGCGGGTACAATGAGCAGTTCTTC
.	TRBV5-1	TRBJ2-2	TRBD2	CASSLDGRGPNTGELFF	TGCGCCAGCAGCTTAGACGGGAGGGGTCCGAACACCGGGGAGCTGTTTTTT
.	TRBV18	TRBJ1-1	TRBD1	CASSPPDRVTEAFF	TGTGCCAGCTCACCCCCGGACAGGGTTACTGAAGCTTTCTTT
few	TRBV11-2	TRBJ2-7	TRBD1	CASSRDRDYEQYF	TGTGCCAGCAGCCGGGACAGGGACTACGAGCAGTACTTC
.	TRBV5-1	TRBJ2-5	TRBD1	CASSLQLTGDHETQYF	TGCGCCAGCAGCCTGCAACTTACAGGGGATCACGAGACCCAGTACTTC
.	TRBV14	TRBJ2-1	TRBD2	CASSQTSGGGNEQFF	TGTGCCAGCAGCCAAACTAGCGGGGGGGGAAATGAGCAGTTCTTC
.	TRBV11-3	TRBJ2-1	.	CASSLDLGGPLGEQFF	TGTGCCAGCAGCTTAGATCTCGGAGGCCCGTTAGGTGAGCAGTTCTTC
few	TRBV12-5	TRBJ2-4	TRBD2	CASGLVLSTLSGSVQAKNIQYF	TGTGCTAGTGGTTTGGTACTTAGTACCCTTAGCGGGAGCGTCCAAGCCAAAAACATTCAGTACTTC
.	TRBV7-9	TRBJ2-1	.	CASSRASSYNEQFF	TGTGCCAGCTCCAGGGCGAGTTCCTACAATGAGCAGTTCTTC
.	TRBV2	TRBJ1-4	TRBD1	CASTMGTGGEKLFF	TGTGCCAGCACCATGGGGACAGGAGGAGAAAAACTGTTTTTT
.	TRBV29-1	TRBJ2-2	.	CSVGAGSRTGELFF	TGCAGCGTTGGGGCGGGCAGCAGAACCGGGGAGCTGTTTTTT
.	TRBV11-3	TRBJ2-5	TRBD2	CASSFSSGGAQETQYF	TGTGCCAGCAGCTTTTCCAGCGGGGGGGCCCAAGAGACCCAGTACTTC
.	TRBV19	TRBJ2-1	TRBD2	CASSIAGGPYNEQFF	TGTGCCAGTAGTATAGCGGGGGGGCCCTACAATGAGCAGTTCTTC
.	TRBV11-2	TRBJ2-7	TRBD1	CASSATGAYEQYF	TGTGCCAGCAGCGCAACAGGGGCCTACGAGCAGTACTTC